This TCR beta chain appears in the sequencing data of a study of cytomegalovirus exposure and HLA in healthy donors. Whole-study findings and limits: Highest at DRB1 and lowest at HLA-C, TCR association rates differed among HLA loci in a later analysis.

As to this clone: Antigen: not known.

PCR amplification relied on 60 Vbeta primers (plus 13 Jbeta primers). Only in-frame clones appear in the TCRdb table, and some are missing; sequencing was by immunoSEQ multiplex PCR. This sample yields more than 150,000 clones, of which roughly 84% are seen a single time; about 2.6% belongs to the top ten. Sequenced input: PBMCs. The receptor was derived from a woman aged 45-60 years in good health and CMV-seropositive.

The CDR3, as DNA: TGTGCCAGCATCGGGGGGGCGGGGGAGACCCAGTACTTC. It yields the protein CASIGGAGETQYF. The chain employs TRBV6-1 and TRBJ2-5; 8 nucleotides line up with TRBD2. The CDR3 has 13 amino acids. Germline V gene data show CDR1 as MNHNS and CDR2 as SASEGT. Unmatched junction bases numbered 6, after V lost 7 bases and J lost 5 bases.